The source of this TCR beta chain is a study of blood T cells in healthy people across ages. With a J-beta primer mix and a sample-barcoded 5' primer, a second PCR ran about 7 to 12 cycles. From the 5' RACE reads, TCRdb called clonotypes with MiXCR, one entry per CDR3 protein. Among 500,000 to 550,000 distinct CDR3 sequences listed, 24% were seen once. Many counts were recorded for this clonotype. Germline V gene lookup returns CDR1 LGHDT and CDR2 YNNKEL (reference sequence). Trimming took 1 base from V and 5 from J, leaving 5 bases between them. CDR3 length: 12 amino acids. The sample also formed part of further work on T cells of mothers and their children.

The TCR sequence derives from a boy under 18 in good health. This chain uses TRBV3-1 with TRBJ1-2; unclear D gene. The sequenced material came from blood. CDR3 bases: TGTGCCAGCAGCCAAGCCGGGTATGGCTACACCTTC. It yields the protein CASSQAGYGYTF.